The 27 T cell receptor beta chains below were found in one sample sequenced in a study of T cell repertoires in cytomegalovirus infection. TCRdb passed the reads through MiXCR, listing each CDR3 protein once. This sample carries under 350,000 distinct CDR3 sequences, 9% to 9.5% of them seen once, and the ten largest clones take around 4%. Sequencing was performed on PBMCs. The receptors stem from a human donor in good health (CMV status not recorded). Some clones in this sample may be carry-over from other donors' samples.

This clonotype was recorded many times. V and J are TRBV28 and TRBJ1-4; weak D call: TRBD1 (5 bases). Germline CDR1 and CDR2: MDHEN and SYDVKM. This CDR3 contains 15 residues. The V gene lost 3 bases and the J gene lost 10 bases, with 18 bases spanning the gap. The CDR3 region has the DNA TGTGCCAGCAGTTTCCCATCCAGGGATCAGGGAAAACTGTTTTTT. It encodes CASSFPSRDQGKLFF.

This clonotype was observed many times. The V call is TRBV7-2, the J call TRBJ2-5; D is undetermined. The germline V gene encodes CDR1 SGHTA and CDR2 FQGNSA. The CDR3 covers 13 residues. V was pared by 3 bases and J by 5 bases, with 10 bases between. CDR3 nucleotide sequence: TGTGCCAGCAGCTTCCAACGGACGGAGACCCAGTACTTC. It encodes CASSFQRTETQYF.

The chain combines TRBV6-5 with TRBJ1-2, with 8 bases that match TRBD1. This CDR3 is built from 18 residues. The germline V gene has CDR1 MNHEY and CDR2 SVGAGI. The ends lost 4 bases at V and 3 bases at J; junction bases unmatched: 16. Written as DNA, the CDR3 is TGTGCCAGCAGTTTATCTTCCGGGACAGGTGTTATTGACTATGGCTACACCTTC. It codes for CASSLSSGTGVIDYGYTF.

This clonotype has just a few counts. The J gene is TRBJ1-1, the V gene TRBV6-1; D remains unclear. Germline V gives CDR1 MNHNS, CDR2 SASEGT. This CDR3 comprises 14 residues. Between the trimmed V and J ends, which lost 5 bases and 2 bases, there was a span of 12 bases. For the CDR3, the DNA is TGTGCCAGCAGTTACGTTACAAGAAACACTGAAGCTTTCTTT. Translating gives CASSYVTRNTEAFF.

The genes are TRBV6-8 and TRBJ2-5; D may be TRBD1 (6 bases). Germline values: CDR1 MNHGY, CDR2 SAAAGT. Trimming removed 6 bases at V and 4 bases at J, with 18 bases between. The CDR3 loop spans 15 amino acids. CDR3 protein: CASRSGKAGAETQYF. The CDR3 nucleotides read TGTGCCAGCAGGAGTGGGAAGGCAGGGGCAGAGACCCAGTACTTC.

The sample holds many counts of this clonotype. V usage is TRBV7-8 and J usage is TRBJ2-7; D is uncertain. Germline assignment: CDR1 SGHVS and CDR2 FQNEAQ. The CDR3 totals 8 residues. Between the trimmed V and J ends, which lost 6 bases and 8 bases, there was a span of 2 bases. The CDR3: CASSKQYF. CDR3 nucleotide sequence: TGTGCCAGCAGTAAGCAGTACTTC. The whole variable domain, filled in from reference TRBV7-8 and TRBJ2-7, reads GAGVSQSPRYKVAKRGQDVALRCDPISGHVSLFWYQQALGQGPEFLTYFQNEAQLDKSGLPSDRFFAERPEGSVSTLKIQRTQQEDSAVYLCASSKQYFGPGTRLTVT.

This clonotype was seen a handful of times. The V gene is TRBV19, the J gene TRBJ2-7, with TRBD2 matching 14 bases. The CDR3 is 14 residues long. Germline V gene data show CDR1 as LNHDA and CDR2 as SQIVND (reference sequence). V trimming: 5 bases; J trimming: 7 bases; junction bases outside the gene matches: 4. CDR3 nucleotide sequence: TGTGCCAGTAGTTTCGGGACTAGCGGGAGTGAGCAGTACTTC. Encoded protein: CASSFGTSGSEQYF.

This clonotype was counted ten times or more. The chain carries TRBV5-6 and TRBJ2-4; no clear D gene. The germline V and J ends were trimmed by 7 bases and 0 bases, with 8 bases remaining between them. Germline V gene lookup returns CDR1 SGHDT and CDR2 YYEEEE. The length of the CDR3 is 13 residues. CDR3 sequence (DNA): TGTGCCAGCTGCCTTCTAGCCAAAAACATTCAGTACTTC. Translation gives CASCLLAKNIQYF.

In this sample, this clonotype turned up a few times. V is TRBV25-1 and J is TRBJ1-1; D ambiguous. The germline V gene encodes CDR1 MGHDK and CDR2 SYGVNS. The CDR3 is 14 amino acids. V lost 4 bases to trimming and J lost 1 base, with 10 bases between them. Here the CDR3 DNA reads TGTGCCAGCAGTGGACATATAGCGAACACTGAAGCTTTCTTT. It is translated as CASSGHIANTEAFF.

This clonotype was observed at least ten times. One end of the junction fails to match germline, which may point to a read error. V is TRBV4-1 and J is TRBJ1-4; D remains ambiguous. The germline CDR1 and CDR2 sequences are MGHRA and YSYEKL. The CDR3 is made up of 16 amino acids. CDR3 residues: CASHSSASPTNEKLFF. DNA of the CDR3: TGTGCCAGCCATTCGTCAGCCTCGCCAACTAATGAAAAACTGTTTTTT.

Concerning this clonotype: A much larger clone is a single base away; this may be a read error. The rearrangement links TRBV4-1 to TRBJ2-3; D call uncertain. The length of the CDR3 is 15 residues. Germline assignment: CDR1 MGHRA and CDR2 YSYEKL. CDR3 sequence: CTSSQDSVFTDTQYF. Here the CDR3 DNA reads TGCACCAGCAGCCAAGATTCAGTTTTCACAGATACGCAGTATTTT.

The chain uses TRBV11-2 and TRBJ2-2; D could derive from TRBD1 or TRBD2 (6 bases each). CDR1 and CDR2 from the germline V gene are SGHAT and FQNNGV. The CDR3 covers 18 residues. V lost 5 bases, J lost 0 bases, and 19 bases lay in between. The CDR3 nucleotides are TGTGCCAGCAGCCTAGGGGGGTGGGGTTCCCCGAACACCGGGGAGCTGTTTTTT. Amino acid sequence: CASSLGGWGSPNTGELFF. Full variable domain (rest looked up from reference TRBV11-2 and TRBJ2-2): EAGVAQSPRYKIIEKRQSVAFWCNPISGHATLYWYQQILGQGPKLLIQFQNNGVVDDSQLPKDRFSAERLKGVDSTLKIQPAKLEDSAVYLCASSLGGWGSPNTGELFFGEGSRLTVL.

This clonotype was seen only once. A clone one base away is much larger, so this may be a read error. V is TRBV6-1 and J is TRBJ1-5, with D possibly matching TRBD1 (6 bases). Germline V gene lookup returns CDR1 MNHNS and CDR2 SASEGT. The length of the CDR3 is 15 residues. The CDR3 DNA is TGTGCCTGCAGCAACGGAGGGGGGGGAAATCAGCCCCAGCATTTT. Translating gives CACSNGGGGNQPQHF.

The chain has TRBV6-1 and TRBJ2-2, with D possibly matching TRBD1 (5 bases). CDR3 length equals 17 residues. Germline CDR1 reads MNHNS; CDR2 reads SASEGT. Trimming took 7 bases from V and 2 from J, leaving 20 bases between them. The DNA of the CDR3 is TGTGCCAGCACCCTCGGATGGGCAGGGCTCAACACCGGGGAGCTGTTTTTT. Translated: CASTLGWAGLNTGELFF.

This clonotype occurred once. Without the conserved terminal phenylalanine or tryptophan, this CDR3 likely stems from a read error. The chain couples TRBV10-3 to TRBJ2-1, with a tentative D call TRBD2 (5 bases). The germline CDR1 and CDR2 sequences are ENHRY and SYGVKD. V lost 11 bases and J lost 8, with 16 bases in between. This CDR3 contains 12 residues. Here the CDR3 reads CASSEGYYEQFL. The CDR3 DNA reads TGTGCCTCCTCCGAGGGATACTATGAGCAGTTCTTA.

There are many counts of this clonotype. This chain's CDR3 is CASSLASSGGHQETQYF. The CDR3, as DNA: TGTGCCAGCAGCTTAGCGTCTAGCGGGGGTCACCAAGAGACCCAGTACTTC. The rearrangement joins TRBV7-3 to TRBJ2-5; 10 bases map to TRBD2. V trimming: 2 bases; J trimming: 0 bases; junction bases outside the gene matches: 6. This CDR3 contains 17 residues. From germline, CDR1 is SGHTA and CDR2 FQGTGA.

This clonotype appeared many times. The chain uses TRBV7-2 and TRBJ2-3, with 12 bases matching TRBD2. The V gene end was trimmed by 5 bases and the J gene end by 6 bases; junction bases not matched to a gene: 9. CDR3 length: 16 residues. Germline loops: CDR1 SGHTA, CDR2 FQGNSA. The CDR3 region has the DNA TGTGCCAGCAGCCTAGACCTAGCGGGGGGGCGGGATACGCAGTATTTT. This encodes CASSLDLAGGRDTQYF. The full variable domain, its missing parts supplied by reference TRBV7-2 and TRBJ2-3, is GAGVSQSPSNKVTEKGKDVELRCDPISGHTALYWYRQSLGQGLEFLIYFQGNSAPDKSGLPSDRFSAERTGGSVSTLTIQRTQQEDSAVYLCASSLDLAGGRDTQYFGPGTRLTVL.

The CDR3 spells CASRPPGTRSYNEQFF. CDR3 DNA: TGTGCCAGCAGACCTCCCGGGACTAGGTCCTACAATGAGCAGTTCTTC. The chain carries TRBV7-2 and TRBJ2-1; 8 bases map to TRBD2. Germline trimming cut 6 bases from V and 1 base from J; bases unmatched to any gene: 8. The germline V gene encodes CDR1 SGHTA and CDR2 FQGNSA. This CDR3 contains 16 residues.

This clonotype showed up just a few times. For the CDR3, the DNA is TGCAGTGCTAGAGGGGGGGGACTGAATCAGCCCCAGCATTTT. It codes for CSARGGGLNQPQHF. This chain joins TRBV20-1 and TRBJ1-5; perhaps TRBD1 as D (5 bases). The CDR3 length is 14 residues. CDR1 and CDR2 from the germline V gene are DFQATT and SNEGSKA (reference sequence). V was pared by 1 base and J by 4 bases, with 11 bases between.

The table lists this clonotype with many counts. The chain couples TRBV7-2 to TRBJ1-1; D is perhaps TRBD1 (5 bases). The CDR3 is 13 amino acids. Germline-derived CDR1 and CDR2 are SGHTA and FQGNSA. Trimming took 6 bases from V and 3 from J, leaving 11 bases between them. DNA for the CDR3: TGTGCCAGCAGGGCTCCGGGGGACACTGAAGCTTTCTTT. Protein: CASRAPGDTEAFF. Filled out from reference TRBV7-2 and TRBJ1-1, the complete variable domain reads GAGVSQSPSNKVTEKGKDVELRCDPISGHTALYWYRQSLGQGLEFLIYFQGNSAPDKSGLPSDRFSAERTGGSVSTLTIQRTQQEDSAVYLCASRAPGDTEAFFGQGTRLTVV.

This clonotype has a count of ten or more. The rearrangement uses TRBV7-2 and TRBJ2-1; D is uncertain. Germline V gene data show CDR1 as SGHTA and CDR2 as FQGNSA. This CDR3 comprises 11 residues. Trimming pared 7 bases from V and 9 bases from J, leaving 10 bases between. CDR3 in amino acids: CASTRSGEQFF. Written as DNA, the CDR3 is TGTGCCAGCACCCGAAGTGGTGAGCAGTTCTTC.

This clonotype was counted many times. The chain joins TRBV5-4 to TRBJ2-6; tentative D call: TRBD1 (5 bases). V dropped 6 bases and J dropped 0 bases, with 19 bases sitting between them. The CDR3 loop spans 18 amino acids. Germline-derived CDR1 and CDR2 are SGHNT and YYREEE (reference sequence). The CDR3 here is CASNGATRQPSGANVLTF. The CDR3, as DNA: TGTGCCAGCAATGGGGCGACGCGTCAGCCCTCTGGGGCCAACGTCCTGACTTTC.

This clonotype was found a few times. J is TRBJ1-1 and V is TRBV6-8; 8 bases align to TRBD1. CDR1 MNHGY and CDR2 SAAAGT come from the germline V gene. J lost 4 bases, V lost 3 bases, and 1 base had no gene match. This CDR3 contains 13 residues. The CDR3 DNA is TGTGCCAGCAGTTATGGGACAGGCACTGAAGCTTTCTTT. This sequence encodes CASSYGTGTEAFF.

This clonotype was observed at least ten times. The CDR3 nucleotides are TGTGCCAGCAGCTTAAATCAGGTTCTACCCGAGCAGTACTTC. This gives the protein CASSLNQVLPEQYF. The chain links TRBV7-2 to TRBJ2-7; unclear D gene. V gave up 2 bases and J gave up 6 bases, with 14 bases separating them. CDR3 length: 14 amino acids. CDR1 SGHTA and CDR2 FQGNSA come from the germline V gene.

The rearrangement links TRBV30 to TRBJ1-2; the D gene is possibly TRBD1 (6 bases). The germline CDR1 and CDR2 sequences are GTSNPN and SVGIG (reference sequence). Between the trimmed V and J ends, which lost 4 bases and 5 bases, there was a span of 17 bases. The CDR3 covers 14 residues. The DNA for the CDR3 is TGTGCCTGGACCCCCAGGGGCATAGCATATGGCTACACCTTC. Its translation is CAWTPRGIAYGYTF.

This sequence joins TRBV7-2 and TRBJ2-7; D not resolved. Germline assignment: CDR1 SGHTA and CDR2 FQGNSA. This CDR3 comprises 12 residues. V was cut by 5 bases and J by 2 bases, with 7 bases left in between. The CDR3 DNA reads TGTGCCAGCAGCCCGTACGCCTACGAGCAGTACTTC. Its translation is CASSPYAYEQYF.

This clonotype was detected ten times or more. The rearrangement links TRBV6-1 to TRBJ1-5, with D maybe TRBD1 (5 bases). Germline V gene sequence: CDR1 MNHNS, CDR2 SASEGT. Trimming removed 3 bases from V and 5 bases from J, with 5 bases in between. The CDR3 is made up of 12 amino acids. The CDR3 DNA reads TGTGCCAGCAGTGACAGGGATCAGCCCCAGCATTTT. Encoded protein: CASSDRDQPQHF.